This T cell receptor beta chain originates from a study of T cell repertoires in cytomegalovirus infection. On the study more broadly: Public TCR beta signatures indicated both CMV infection and matching HLA type. The study, taken as a whole, reports: CMV-specific HLA-C-restricted TCR beta clonotypes dominated the ex vivo response. Carriers of CMV and the relevant HLA type were discriminated by public TCR beta frequency.

One entry per CDR3 protein results from TCRdb running MiXCR on the reads. The sample has about 100,000 distinct CDR3 sequences, 23% seen once; the top ten hold roughly two fifths. Points on this clonotype: Its antigen remains unidentified.

This CDR3 has 15 residues. In germline, CDR1 is DFQATT, CDR2 SNEGSKA (reference sequence). Germline trimming cut 3 bases from V and 4 bases from J; bases unmatched to any gene: 7. The sample was CD8+ T cells from PBMCs. The sequence derives from a human donor in good health (CMV status not recorded). Some clones in this sample may be carry-over from other donors' samples. This chain links TRBV20-1 with TRBJ2-1, with 9 bases lining up with TRBD2. As DNA, the CDR3 is TGCAGTGCTAGCGGGGGACTAGCAAGATACAATGAGCAGTTCTTC. As protein: CSASGGLARYNEQFF.